This T cell receptor (beta chain) comes out of a study of T cells after yellow fever vaccination. Study-wide findings and caveats: Clones from primary vaccination mostly reappeared after the booster (96% CD4, roughly 87% CD8). Contaminating bulk clonotypes could be abundant in FACS-sorted repertoires.

From the 5' RACE reads, TCRdb called clonotypes with MiXCR, one entry per CDR3 protein. The sample lists roughly 150,000 distinct CDR3 sequences, 6% to 7.5% seen once, with approximately 2.4% in the top ten. Germline V gene sequence: CDR1 SGHNT, CDR2 YYREEE (reference sequence). There are 14 residues in the CDR3. Germline trimming cut 0 bases from V and 8 bases from J; bases unmatched to any gene: 1. Note on this clonotype: Its antigen is not known.

The sequencing used CD4+ T cells sorted from PBMCs, collected about 5 days after the first yellow fever vaccination. The clonotype comes from a man younger than 30 who received the YFV17D yellow fever vaccine. The chain couples TRBV5-4 to TRBJ2-1; 11 bases agree with TRBD2. The CDR3 sequence: CASSLELAGDEQFF. CDR3 nucleotides: TGTGCCAGCAGCTTGGAACTAGCGGGGGATGAGCAGTTCTTC.